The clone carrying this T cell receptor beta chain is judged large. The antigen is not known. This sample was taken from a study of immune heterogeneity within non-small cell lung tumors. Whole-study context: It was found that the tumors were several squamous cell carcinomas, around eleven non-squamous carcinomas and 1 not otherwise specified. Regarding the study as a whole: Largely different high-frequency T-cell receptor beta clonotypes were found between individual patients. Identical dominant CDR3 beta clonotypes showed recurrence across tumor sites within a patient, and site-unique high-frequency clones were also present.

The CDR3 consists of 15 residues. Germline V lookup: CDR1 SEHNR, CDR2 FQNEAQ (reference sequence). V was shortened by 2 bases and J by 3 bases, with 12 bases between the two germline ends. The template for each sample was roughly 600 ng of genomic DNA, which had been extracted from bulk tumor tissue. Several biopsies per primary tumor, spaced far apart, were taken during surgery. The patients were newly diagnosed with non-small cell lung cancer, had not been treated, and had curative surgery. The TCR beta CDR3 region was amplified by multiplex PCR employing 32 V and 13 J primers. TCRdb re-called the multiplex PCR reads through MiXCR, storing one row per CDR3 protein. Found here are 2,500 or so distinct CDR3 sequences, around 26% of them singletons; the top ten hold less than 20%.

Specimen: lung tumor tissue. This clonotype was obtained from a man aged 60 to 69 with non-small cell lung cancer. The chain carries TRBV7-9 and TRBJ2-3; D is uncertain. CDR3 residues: CASSLPVGPTDTQYF. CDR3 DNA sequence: TGTGCCAGCAGCTTACCAGTAGGACCGACAGATACGCAGTATTTT.